This paragraph covers one T cell receptor (beta chain) sequence. Trimming cost V 4 bases and J 2 bases, with 15 bases left between them. This CDR3 has 15 residues. Per the germline V gene, CDR1 is MGHRA and CDR2 is YSYEKL. Profiling relied on immunoSEQ multiplex PCR, and the TCRdb table lists in-frame clones only, not all of them. The sample shows about 310,000 clones, about 90% of them seen only once. This entry belongs to a study of blood T cell repertoires in COVID-19. Study-level background: Sources were T cells, B-cell-depleted T cells, or PBMCs; the material itself was cDNA or gDNA.

The specimen sequenced was peripheral blood. The genes are TRBV4-1 and TRBJ2-7; possibly TRBD1 for D (6 bases). This sequence originates from a woman in her forties or fifties who had recovered from COVID-19. In nucleotides, the CDR3 is TGCGCCAGCAGCCCCGGACAGTATCAACCCTACGAGCAGTACTTC. This sequence encodes CASSPGQYQPYEQYF.